One sample yielded the 30 T cell receptor beta chains listed below, sequenced in a study of blood T cell repertoires in COVID-19. TCRdb keeps only in-frame clones here, not all; method: immunoSEQ multiplex PCR. The sample lists approximately 160,000 clones; approximately 80% were seen once. Specimen: peripheral blood. These receptors all stem from an elderly woman with active or convalescent COVID-19.

The V gene is TRBV28, the J gene TRBJ1-4; tentative D call: TRBD1 (5 bases). The length of the CDR3 is 14 residues. Germline V gives CDR1 MDHEN, CDR2 SYDVKM. V gave up 8 bases and J gave up 1 base, with 11 bases separating them. CDR3 region: CASCLGGTNEKLFF. CDR3 in DNA: TGTGCCAGCTGCCTCGGGGGAACTAATGAAAAACTGTTTTTT.

The rearrangement links TRBV20-1 to TRBJ1-1; no clear D. Looked up from germline, CDR1 is DFQATT and CDR2 is SNEGSKA (reference sequence). V lost 5 bases to trimming and J lost 3 bases, with 4 bases between them. This CDR3 has 10 residues. CDR3 in amino acids: CSALYTEAFF. CDR3 bases: TGCAGTGCTTTATACACTGAAGCTTTCTTT.

V and J are TRBV12-3 or TRBV12-4 and TRBJ2-7; D is possibly TRBD2 (6 bases). Trimming shortened V by 8 bases and J by 1 base, and 6 bases separated the two germline ends. The CDR3 totals 11 residues. The CDR3 DNA reads as TGTGCCAGCCGGGAGTCCTACGAGCAGTACTTC. Amino acid sequence: CASRESYEQYF.

The chain combines TRBV4-2 with TRBJ1-2, with D hard to call. Germline CDR1 is LGHNA and CDR2 is YNFKEQ. Trimming took off 0 bases at V and 4 bases at J, with 6 bases between the two ends. This CDR3 spans 13 amino acids. CDR3 sequence (DNA): TGTGCCAGCAGCCAAGACAACAGCTATGGCTACACCTTC. This encodes CASSQDNSYGYTF.

This chain uses TRBV5-1 with TRBJ1-1; D is unresolved. V lost 0 bases to trimming and J lost 5 bases, with 17 bases between them. This CDR3 comprises 16 residues. Germline loops: CDR1 SGHRS, CDR2 YFSETQ. The CDR3 bases are TGCGCCAGCAGCTTGGAAGGTGGCCACGGAGGGACTGAAGCTTTCTTT. Translating gives CASSLEGGHGGTEAFF.

The chain carries TRBV6-1 and TRBJ1-5; maybe TRBD1 (5 bases). The CDR3 length is 20 residues. Trimming took 3 bases from V and 0 from J, leaving 24 bases between them. From germline, CDR1 is MNHNS and CDR2 SASEGT. CDR3 in amino acids: CASSDRWGSGGKDSNQPQHF. In DNA form, the CDR3 reads TGTGCCAGCAGTGATAGATGGGGGAGCGGGGGGAAGGATAGCAATCAGCCCCAGCATTTT.

This chain joins TRBV4-1 and TRBJ1-6; D might be TRBD1 (6 bases). CDR1 is MGHRA, CDR2 YSYEKL, per germline. Between the trimmed V and J ends, which lost 4 bases and 7 bases, there was a span of 20 bases. There are 17 residues in the CDR3. In DNA, the CDR3 is TGCGCCAGCAGCCTCAACCCACAGGGTAGAATCAATTCACCCCTCCACTTT. Residues: CASSLNPQGRINSPLHF.

A few counts support this clone. The chain joins TRBV4-1 to TRBJ1-4, with D possibly TRBD1 on 5 matching bases. The V gene's germline CDR1 is MGHRA and CDR2 YSYEKL. Trimming pared 0 bases from V and 1 base from J, leaving 18 bases between. The CDR3 loop spans 19 amino acids. Written as DNA, the CDR3 is TGCGCCAGCAGCCAAGAAAGGGGCTCATGGGGGGGAACTAATGAAAAACTGTTTTTT. It is translated as CASSQERGSWGGTNEKLFF.

V and J are TRBV6-1 and TRBJ1-3, with D possibly TRBD1 on 6 matching bases. The CDR3 has 15 residues. V gave up 3 bases and J gave up 5 bases, with 14 bases separating them. Germline V gene lookup returns CDR1 MNHNS and CDR2 SASEGT. In nucleotides, the CDR3 is TGTGCCAGCAGTGATTGGGGGGGCGCACGAAACACCATATATTTT. It specifies CASSDWGGARNTIYF.

The rearrangement links TRBV5-1 to TRBJ2-3; tentatively, D is TRBD2 (6 bases). Germline CDR1 SGHRS, CDR2 YFSETQ. Trimming left V 4 bases short and J 0 bases short, with 12 bases between. The CDR3 sequence is 15 residues long. The DNA of the CDR3 is TGCGCCAGCAGCCAAGGACGGGGGAGCACAGATACGCAGTATTTT. This translates into CASSQGRGSTDTQYF.

This clone came up once. The gene calls are TRBV7-2 and TRBJ1-4; unclear D gene. The V end lost 5 bases, the J end lost 0 bases, and 13 bases lay between the germline ends. Germline-derived CDR1 and CDR2 are SGHTA and FQGNSA. CDR3 size: 16 residues. CDR3 coding DNA: TGTGCCAGCAGCCACCCTCAGTCTGCAACTAATGAAAAACTGTTTTTT. Translation gives CASSHPQSATNEKLFF.

The chain recombines TRBV27 with TRBJ1-1; D is unresolved. Between the trimmed V and J ends, which lost 5 bases and 0 bases, there was a span of 7 bases. Germline values: CDR1 MNHEY, CDR2 SMNVEV (reference sequence). This CDR3 is 13 amino acids long. In DNA, the CDR3 is TGTGCCAGCAGTACAACAGTGAACACTGAAGCTTTCTTT. Protein sequence: CASSTTVNTEAFF.

V gene TRBV7-2 combines with J gene TRBJ1-1, with 7 bases aligning to TRBD1. With V trimmed by 6 bases and J by 4 bases, 11 bases remained unmatched. Germline lookup yields CDR1 SGHTA and CDR2 FQGNSA. The CDR3 runs to 15 residues. CDR3 protein: CASSFGTARVTEAFF. In DNA, the CDR3 is TGTGCCAGCAGTTTCGGGACAGCGAGGGTCACTGAAGCTTTCTTT.

This clone was observed a single time. The V and J genes are TRBV3-1 (or the pseudogene TRBV3-2) and TRBJ2-5; unclear D gene. V lost 4 bases and J lost 5, with 11 bases in between. The CDR3 is made up of 13 amino acids. The germline V gene encodes CDR1 LGHDT and CDR2 YNNKEL (reference sequence). The CDR3 sequence is CASSRLERETQYF. The CDR3 DNA reads TGTGCCAGCAGCCGACTTGAAAGGGAGACCCAGTACTTC.

The genes are TRBV3-1 (or the pseudogene TRBV3-2) and TRBJ2-7; 7 bases line up with TRBD2. Germline loops: CDR1 LGHDT, CDR2 YNNKEL (reference sequence). V was pared by 4 bases and J by 0 bases, with 6 bases of the junction left unmatched. The CDR3 covers 15 residues. CDR3 protein: CASSPSGTTSYEQYF. The CDR3 DNA is TGTGCCAGCAGCCCATCCGGGACTACCTCCTACGAGCAGTACTTC.

The V gene is TRBV3-1 (or the pseudogene TRBV3-2), the J gene TRBJ1-5; perhaps TRBD1 as D (6 bases). Germline V gene lookup returns CDR1 LGHDT and CDR2 YNNKEL (reference sequence). Between the trimmed V and J ends, which lost 4 bases and 1 base, there was a span of 11 bases. The CDR3 has 15 residues. The chain's CDR3 is CASSRQAGSNQPQHF. The CDR3 DNA follows: TGTGCCAGCAGCCGACAGGCCGGCAGCAATCAGCCCCAGCATTTT.

The J gene is TRBJ1-1, the V gene TRBV12-5; D gene ambiguous. The V gene lost 2 bases and the J gene lost 1 base, with 5 bases spanning the gap. Germline V lookup: CDR1 LGHNT, CDR2 FRNRAP. The CDR3 totals 13 residues. CDR3 sequence: CASGLTQNTEAFF. The CDR3 nucleotides read TGTGCTAGTGGTTTGACACAGAACACTGAAGCTTTCTTT. The whole variable domain, remainder taken from reference TRBV12-5 and TRBJ1-1, is DARVTQTPRHKVTEMGQEVTMRCQPILGHNTVFWYRQTMMQGLELLAYFRNRAPLDDSGMPKDRFSAEMPDATLATLKIQPSEPRDSAVYFCASGLTQNTEAFFGQGTRLTVV.

The V call is TRBV7-9, the J call TRBJ1-1, with D possibly TRBD1 on 5 matching bases. Trimming removed 1 base from V and 7 bases from J, with 13 bases in between. The CDR3 length is 14 residues. Germline V gene data show CDR1 as SEHNR and CDR2 as FQNEAQ (reference sequence). The CDR3 region has the DNA TGTGCCAGCAGCTTAGTTTCTCCACAGGTTGAAGCTTTCTTT. As protein: CASSLVSPQVEAFF.

This clone was detected only once. The rearrangement joins TRBV6-6 to TRBJ2-7, with D possibly TRBD1 on 5 matching bases. CDR3 length: 13 residues. V lost 2 bases to trimming and J lost 3 bases, with 8 bases between them. In germline, CDR1 is MNHNY, CDR2 SVGAGI (reference sequence). The CDR3 bases are TGTGCCAGCAGTTACCAGGACAACTACGAGCAGTACTTC. Its translation is CASSYQDNYEQYF.

This clone has only one observation. CDR3 in amino acids: CASSLGVEPVRGYTF. DNA for the CDR3: TGTGCCAGCAGCTTGGGTGTCGAGCCGGTGCGAGGCTACACCTTC. The chain has TRBV5-5 and TRBJ1-2; D remains unclear. Germline CDR1 SGHKS, CDR2 YYEKEE (reference sequence). CDR3 length: 15 residues. Trimming cost V 0 bases and J 8 bases, with 17 bases left between them.

J is TRBJ1-2 and V is TRBV5-1, with TRBD1 as a possible D gene (6 bases). V lost 3 bases to trimming and J lost 2 bases, with 14 bases between them. Germline V CDR1 and CDR2: SGHRS, YFSETQ. This CDR3 has 15 amino acids. The CDR3 coding sequence is TGCGCCAGCAGCTATTTCGGACAGAACAACTATGGCTACACCTTC. Amino acid sequence: CASSYFGQNNYGYTF.

This chain joins TRBV12-3 or TRBV12-4 and TRBJ1-3; no definite D call. Trimming removed 0 bases at V and 3 bases at J, with 3 bases between. The CDR3 totals 13 residues. The DNA of the CDR3 is TGTGCCAGCAGTTTAGCTAGTGGAAACACCATATATTTT. Translation gives CASSLASGNTIYF.

This chain joins TRBV20-1 and TRBJ2-7, with 7 positions matching TRBD2. The CDR3 has 11 amino acids. The ends lost 6 bases at V and 2 bases at J; junction bases unmatched: 1. CDR1 DFQATT and CDR2 SNEGSKA come from the germline V gene (reference sequence). CDR3 DNA sequence: TGCAGTGCCGGGACTACCTACGAGCAGTACTTC. Translation: CSAGTTYEQYF.

The chain employs TRBV19 and TRBJ2-1; D is tentatively TRBD1 or TRBD2 (9 bases each). CDR3 length: 17 residues. CDR1 and CDR2 (germline): LNHDA, SQIVND (reference sequence). Trimming took off 6 bases at V and 4 bases at J, with 22 bases between the two ends. CDR3 DNA: TGTGCCAGTAGGGGGGACAGGGCTAGCGGGGAGTACAATGAGCAGTTCTTC. Protein sequence: CASRGDRASGEYNEQFF.

The CDR3 loop is CASSGTGTGYGYTF. The CDR3 nucleotides are TGTGCCAGCAGCGGAACCGGGACAGGGTATGGCTACACCTTC. This chain joins TRBV5-8 and TRBJ1-2; 9 bases line up with TRBD1. The CDR3 consists of 14 residues. J lost 5 bases, V lost 4 bases, and 6 bases had no gene match. In germline, CDR1 is SGHTS, CDR2 YDEGEE.

This clone has a handful of counts. V usage is TRBV27 and J usage is TRBJ1-1; TRBD1 is a possible D gene (6 bases). The CDR3 totals 14 residues. The germline V and J ends were trimmed by 3 bases and 1 base, with 9 bases remaining between them. Per germline, CDR1 MNHEY and CDR2 SMNVEV (reference sequence). The CDR3 loop is CASSFRTENTEAFF. For the CDR3, the DNA is TGTGCCAGCAGTTTCCGGACAGAGAACACTGAAGCTTTCTTT.

V usage is TRBV11-3 and J usage is TRBJ2-2, with D unresolved. Trimming removed 1 base at V and 1 base at J, with 7 bases between. CDR3 size: 15 residues. Germline V gives CDR1 SGHNT, CDR2 YENEEA. CDR3 DNA: TGTGCCAGCAGCTTAGGGCCAGGGAACACCGGGGAGCTGTTTTTT. This sequence encodes CASSLGPGNTGELFF.

The V call is TRBV19, the J call TRBJ1-6, with 7 bases matching TRBD1. The CDR3 covers 16 residues. Losses at the gene ends were 5 bases for V and 4 bases for J; bases not matched to a gene: 8. The germline V gene has CDR1 LNHDA and CDR2 SQIVND (reference sequence). The CDR3 spells CASSDTGEGYNSPLHF. Written as DNA, the CDR3 is TGTGCCAGTAGTGACACAGGGGAAGGTTATAATTCACCCCTCCACTTT.

CDR3 DNA: TGTGCCAGCAGTTACAGGGGCGCAGATACGCAGTATTTT. Protein sequence: CASSYRGADTQYF. The chain uses TRBV12-3 or TRBV12-4 and TRBJ2-3; 7 bases fit TRBD1. The CDR3 sequence is 13 residues long. Germline trimming cut 4 bases from V and 4 bases from J; bases unmatched to any gene: 2.

The rearrangement links TRBV3-1 (or the pseudogene TRBV3-2) to TRBJ1-5, with D tentatively TRBD1 (5 bases). Trimming stripped 1 base from V and 4 bases from J, with 20 bases between. CDR1 is LGHDT and CDR2 is YNNKEL in the germline V gene (reference sequence). This CDR3 region has 18 residues. The CDR3, as DNA: TGTGCCAGCAGCCAAGCCGGGAGGGGTGGAAAGGGAAATCAGCCCCAGCATTTT. This gives the protein CASSQAGRGGKGNQPQHF.